What follows are 9 T cell receptor beta chains derived from one specimen sequenced in a study of cytomegalovirus exposure and HLA in healthy donors. The table came from immunoSEQ multiplex PCR; TCRdb's copy has only in-frame clones and leaves some out. The sample shows more than 70,000 clones, around 96% of them seen only once. Input material: PBMCs. These receptors were taken from a man aged 18 to 30 in good health and CMV-seropositive.

This chain links TRBV7-3 with TRBJ2-1, with D possibly TRBD1 on 6 matching bases. Trimming took off 3 bases at V and 0 bases at J, with 9 bases between the two ends. CDR1 SGHTA and CDR2 FQGTGA come from the germline V gene. This CDR3 has 15 residues. The CDR3 DNA reads TGTGCCAGCAGCTTGGGGGCGGTCTCCTACAATGAGCAGTTCTTC. It codes for CASSLGAVSYNEQFF. The variable domain in full, completed from reference TRBV7-3 and TRBJ2-1, reads GAGVSQTPSNKVTEKGKYVELRCDPISGHTALYWYRQSLGQGPEFLIYFQGTGAADDSGLPNDRFFAVRPEGSVSTLKIQRTERGDSAVYLCASSLGAVSYNEQFFGPGTRLTVL.

J is TRBJ2-7 and V is TRBV4-1; D possibly corresponds to TRBD1 (5 bases). The CDR3 spans 16 residues. CDR1 and CDR2 (germline): MGHRA, YSYEKL. The V and J ends lost 2 bases and 0 bases respectively, with 14 bases between them. The CDR3, as DNA: TGCGCCAGCAGCCAACACCTTTTAGGGGACTCCTACGAGCAGTACTTC. Its protein is CASSQHLLGDSYEQYF.

This chain connects TRBV10-3 to TRBJ1-1; maybe TRBD1 (6 bases). Germline CDR1 is ENHRY and CDR2 is SYGVKD. V lost 6 bases and J lost 1, with 12 bases in between. The CDR3 is 14 residues long. CDR3 nucleotide sequence: TGTGCCATCAGCGAGGACAGACAGAACACTGAAGCTTTCTTT. This codes for CAISEDRQNTEAFF.

The chain employs TRBV7-2 and TRBJ1-5; 8 bases fit TRBD1. The CDR3 covers 15 residues. The germline gives CDR1 SGHTA, CDR2 FQGNSA. V gave up 5 bases and J gave up 0 bases; unmatched junction bases: 3. The CDR3 DNA reads TGTGCCAGCAGCCTGACAGGGGATAGCAATCAGCCCCAGCATTTT. Amino acid sequence: CASSLTGDSNQPQHF.

The chain links TRBV9 to TRBJ2-2; 8 positions match TRBD2. J was trimmed by 4 bases and V by 4 bases; bases with no gene match: 6. This CDR3 spans 15 amino acids. The germline V gene has CDR1 SGDLS and CDR2 YYNGEE. Here the CDR3 DNA reads TGTGCCAGCAGCCCCTCTGCGGGAGGCACCGGGGAGCTGTTTTTT. The encoded protein is CASSPSAGGTGELFF. The full variable domain, in which reference TRBV9 and TRBJ2-2 provide the parts outside the CDR3, is DSGVTQTPKHLITATGQRVTLRCSPRSGDLSVYWYQQSLDQGLQFLIQYYNGEERAKGNILERFSAQQFPDLHSELNLSSLELGDSALYFCASSPSAGGTGELFFGEGSRLTVL.

The genes are TRBV9 and TRBJ2-2; 7 bases match TRBD2. The V segment lost 0 bases and the J segment 1 base; nucleotides outside the gene matches: 3. CDR1 and CDR2 from the germline V gene are SGDLS and YYNGEE. The CDR3 sequence is 16 residues long. CDR3 sequence reads: CASSVESGKNTGELFF. Here the CDR3 DNA reads TGTGCCAGCAGCGTAGAAAGCGGGAAGAACACCGGGGAGCTGTTTTTT.

The chain combines TRBV10-3 with TRBJ1-1, with a possible D match to TRBD1 (6 bases). CDR1 and CDR2 from the germline V gene are ENHRY and SYGVKD. The CDR3 spans 13 residues. V was shortened by 6 bases and J by 7 bases, with 15 bases between the two germline ends. The CDR3 spells CAIRDDDRIEAFF. CDR3 DNA: TGTGCCATCAGGGACGATGACAGGATTGAAGCTTTCTTT.

The CDR3 reads CASSALNTEAFF. The CDR3 region has the DNA TGTGCCAGCAGTGCCTTGAACACTGAAGCTTTCTTT. This rearrangement joins TRBV2 to TRBJ1-1; the D is unclear. In germline, CDR1 is SNHLY, CDR2 FYNNEI. The CDR3 length is 12 residues. Trimming took 4 bases from V and 0 from J, leaving 3 bases between them.

This chain links TRBV5-4 with TRBJ2-5; D might be TRBD1 (5 bases). V was shortened by 1 base and J by 0 bases, with 10 bases between the two germline ends. CDR1 and CDR2 from the germline V gene are SGHNT and YYREEE (reference sequence). The CDR3 contains 15 residues. CDR3 sequence: CASSLPGRDQETQYF. CDR3 nucleotide sequence: TGTGCCAGCAGCTTGCCGGGCAGGGACCAAGAGACCCAGTACTTC.